A single sample is the source of the 15 T cell receptor beta chains below, sequenced in a study of CD4+ T cells in melanoma. Repertoires were generated with immunoSEQ multiplex PCR, while TCRdb's copy carries only in-frame clones and drops some. Of 90,000 to 130,000 clones listed, about 90% are singletons. Sequencing was done on a sample of peripheral blood. Receptor source: a human donor with melanoma.

The CDR3 coding sequence is TGTGCCAGCAACAAGGGGGCCTCCTACGAGCAGTACTTC. As protein: CASNKGASYEQYF. The rearrangement uses TRBV2 and TRBJ2-7; 7 nucleotides match TRBD1. Germline CDR1 and CDR2: SNHLY and FYNNEI. V dropped 7 bases and J dropped 0; count of bases not matched to a gene: 3. The CDR3 is 13 amino acids.

This clone was seen a single time. The CDR3 coding sequence is TGCGCCAGCAGCCAAGATGCGGGACAGGATGGCTACGAGCAGTACTTC. It translates to CASSQDAGQDGYEQYF. The genes are TRBV4-1 and TRBJ2-7, with 8 positions matching TRBD1. Germline V gene lookup returns CDR1 MGHRA and CDR2 YSYEKL. V shed 0 bases and J 3 bases; nucleotides not matched to a gene: 7. The CDR3 contains 16 residues.

The rearrangement joins TRBV7-8 to TRBJ2-5; D not certain. The J call may be in error: the DNA end matches TRBJ2-7 better. This CDR3 region has 13 residues. Per germline, CDR1 SGHVS and CDR2 FQNEAQ. The CDR3 here is CASSPRWVYEQYF. In nucleotides, the CDR3 is TGTGCCAGCAGCCCACGTTGGGTCTACGAGCAGTACTTC.

This clone was recorded only once. Other DNA sequences in this specimen translate into the identical CDR3. The chain has TRBV5-1 and TRBJ2-3; TRBD1 agrees at 9 bases. V was clipped by 3 bases and J by 6 bases; unmatched bases: 14. Germline V gene data show CDR1 as SGHRS and CDR2 as YFSETQ. The CDR3 runs to 17 residues. This CDR3 reads CASSWTGAAGTGDTQYF. The DNA for the CDR3 is TGCGCCAGCAGCTGGACAGGGGCAGCGGGGACTGGGGATACGCAGTATTTT.

This sequence joins TRBV2 and TRBJ1-2; TRBD1 matches 7 bases. The CDR3 runs 14 residues. The germline V gene encodes CDR1 SNHLY and CDR2 FYNNEI. V lost 4 bases, J lost 7 bases, and 9 bases stayed unmatched. The DNA for the CDR3 is TGTGCCAGCAGTGGAGAACAGGGGTACGGTGGCTACACCTTC. As protein: CASSGEQGYGGYTF.

The chain uses TRBV5-1 and TRBJ1-2; TRBD1 agrees at 8 bases. Unmatched junction bases numbered 8, after V lost 4 bases and J lost 6 bases. This CDR3 contains 14 residues. Looked up from germline, CDR1 is SGHRS and CDR2 is YFSETQ. CDR3 protein: CASSGTDRDHGYTF. In DNA form, the CDR3 reads TGCGCCAGCAGCGGGACGGACAGGGACCATGGCTACACCTTC.

CDR3 sequence: CASSQGAGVDGYTF. The CDR3 DNA follows: TGTGCCAGCAGCCAAGGCGCTGGGGTGGATGGCTACACCTTC. The genes are TRBV4-2 and TRBJ1-2; D unclear. This CDR3 contains 14 residues. Germline V CDR1 and CDR2: LGHNA, YNFKEQ. The ends were cut back, 1 base at V and 6 bases at J, with 12 bases in the middle.

J is TRBJ2-2 and V is TRBV7-2; 10 bases are shared with TRBD1. The germline V gene encodes CDR1 SGHTA and CDR2 FQGNSA. The CDR3 runs 16 residues. V gave up 7 bases and J gave up 6 bases; unmatched junction bases: 11. The CDR3 DNA reads as TGTGCCAGCAAACGAAACTCCGGGACAGGGGCCGGGGAGCTGTTTTTT. Translation gives CASKRNSGTGAGELFF.

This chain uses TRBV6-6 with TRBJ2-7; D may be TRBD2 (5 bases). Trimming cost V 2 bases and J 6 bases, with 8 bases left between them. The CDR3 has 12 amino acids. Germline assignment: CDR1 MNHNY and CDR2 SVGAGI (reference sequence). The CDR3 region is CASSYTRGEQYF. The CDR3 DNA reads as TGTGCCAGCAGTTACACTCGGGGCGAGCAGTACTTC.

J is TRBJ2-5 and V is TRBV7-2; 9 nucleotides agree with TRBD1. The germline V gene encodes CDR1 SGHTA and CDR2 FQGNSA. This CDR3 contains 18 residues. V shed 4 bases and J 6 bases; nucleotides not matched to a gene: 18. CDR3 amino acids: CASSSRRKGQGGAQTQYF. The CDR3 DNA sequence: TGTGCCAGCAGCTCCCGTCGCAAGGGACAGGGAGGCGCGCAGACCCAGTACTTC.

The V gene is TRBV6-4, the J gene TRBJ1-2; the match to TRBD1 covers 10 bases. The germline V gene encodes CDR1 MRHNA and CDR2 SNTAGT. The CDR3 loop spans 13 amino acids. The ends lost 2 bases at V and 13 bases at J; junction bases unmatched: 7. The CDR3: CASSDGDRGHSTF. CDR3 nucleotides: TGTGCCAGCAGTGACGGCGACAGGGGGCATTCCACCTTC.

The V and J genes are TRBV6-1 and TRBJ2-7; TRBD2 might be the D (6 bases). Looked up from germline, CDR1 is MNHNS and CDR2 is SASEGT. Trimming shortened V by 4 bases and J by 0 bases, and 10 bases separated the two germline ends. The CDR3 is 14 residues long. The CDR3 region is CASSVAGISYEQYF. CDR3 sequence (DNA): TGTGCCAGCAGTGTGGCGGGGATCTCCTACGAGCAGTACTTC.

This chain uses TRBV9 with TRBJ2-1, with 11 bases aligning to TRBD2. The CDR3 spans 16 residues. V lost 0 bases, J lost 4 bases, and 3 bases stayed unmatched. Germline V lookup: CDR1 SGDLS, CDR2 YYNGEE. The CDR3: CASSVGWTSGYNEQFF. The CDR3 nucleotides are TGTGCCAGCAGCGTAGGTTGGACTAGCGGGTACAATGAGCAGTTCTTC.

The CDR3 nucleotides read TGCGCCAGCAGCCAAGTTGCTAGCGGGAGGAGAGGAGCCAAAAACATTCAGTACTTC. Residues: CASSQVASGRRGAKNIQYF. The gene calls are TRBV4-3 and TRBJ2-4; 11 bases match TRBD2. Germline lookup yields CDR1 LGHNA and CDR2 YSLEER. Trimming at V came to 1 base and at J to 0 bases, leaving 8 bases not matched to a gene. The CDR3 is made up of 19 amino acids.

This chain uses TRBV5-6 with TRBJ2-1, with TRBD2 matching over 11 bases. J was trimmed by 9 bases and V by 4 bases; bases with no gene match: 12. Per the germline V gene, CDR1 is SGHDT and CDR2 is YYEEEE. The CDR3 loop spans 16 amino acids. The CDR3: CASSALLAGVFSEQFF. For the CDR3, the DNA is TGTGCCAGCAGCGCACTACTAGCGGGAGTGTTCAGTGAGCAGTTCTTC.